Described below is a single T cell receptor (beta chain) sequence and its context. CDR1 is LNHDA, CDR2 SQIVND, per germline (reference sequence). The V and J ends lost 5 bases and 2 bases respectively, with 18 bases between them. This CDR3 has 16 residues. Assay used: immunoSEQ multiplex PCR; TCRdb lists only in-frame clones, some missing. The repertoire holds 150,000 to 200,000 clones, with approximately 91% as singletons. This record belongs to a study of T cell responses to AZD1222 COVID-19 vaccine. This sample comprised peripheral blood, obtained on day 0 of AZD1222 vaccination. The receptor's source is an adult in good health. V and J are TRBV19 and TRBJ1-1; D possibly corresponds to TRBD1 (5 bases). The CDR3 DNA reads TGTGCCAGTAGTGTCTTCTCAGGACACATAAACACTGAAGCTTTCTTT. Its protein is CASSVFSGHINTEAFF.